What follows describes a single TCR beta chain. TCRdb processed the reads anew with MiXCR; each CDR3 protein has one entry. The profile shows some 280,000 distinct CDR3 sequences, around 15% of them singletons. The data belong to a study of T cell repertoires in cytomegalovirus infection. Study at large: A matching HLA type, together with CMV infection, was signaled by public TCR beta signatures.

The germline V and J ends were trimmed by 5 bases and 0 bases, with 15 bases remaining between them. The CDR3 runs to 16 residues. Germline assignment: CDR1 SEHNR and CDR2 FQNEAQ (reference sequence). This chain links TRBV7-9 with TRBJ2-3; a possible D gene is TRBD2 (6 bases). Sequencing input: PBMCs. The receptor was derived from a human donor in good health (CMV status not recorded). Some clones in this sample may be carry-over from other donors' samples. The CDR3 sequence: CASSTTGGTSTDTQYF. For the CDR3, the DNA is TGTGCCAGCAGCACCACGGGCGGGACTAGCACAGATACGCAGTATTTT.